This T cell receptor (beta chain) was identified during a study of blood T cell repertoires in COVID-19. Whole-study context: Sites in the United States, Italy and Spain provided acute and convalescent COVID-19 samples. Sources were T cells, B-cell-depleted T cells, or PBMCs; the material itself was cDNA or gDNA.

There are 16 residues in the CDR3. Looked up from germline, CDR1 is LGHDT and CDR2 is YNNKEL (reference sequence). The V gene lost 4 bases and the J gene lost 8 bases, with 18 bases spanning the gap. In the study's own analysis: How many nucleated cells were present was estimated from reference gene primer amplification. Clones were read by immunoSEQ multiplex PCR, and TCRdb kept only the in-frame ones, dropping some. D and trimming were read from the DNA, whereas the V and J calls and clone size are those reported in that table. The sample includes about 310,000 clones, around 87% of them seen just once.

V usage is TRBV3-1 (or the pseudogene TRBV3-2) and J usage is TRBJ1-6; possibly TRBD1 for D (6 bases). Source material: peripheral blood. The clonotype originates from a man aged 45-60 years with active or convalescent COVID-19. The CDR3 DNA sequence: TGTGCCAGCAGCCGGGGGCCCGGCGGCATGGATTCACCCCTCCACTTT. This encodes CASSRGPGGMDSPLHF.